Below, one T cell receptor beta chain is given with its context. Its antigen remains unknown. The CDR3 is made up of 16 amino acids. With V trimmed by 5 bases and J by 7 bases, 14 bases remained unmatched. These data are taken from a study of early T cells in non-severe SARS-CoV-2 infection. Overall study context: Unsorted whole blood bulk RNA was sequenced, with unpaired chains.

Study-wide findings and caveats: Lookups in VDJdb leaned toward anti-spike CD8 responses and missed private and CD4 specificities.

Attachment of unique molecular identifiers was made to individual cDNA molecules. TCRdb reanalysed the 5' RACE reads using MiXCR and keeps one entry per CDR3 protein. The sample holds 60,000 to 75,000 distinct CDR3 sequences; 12% are singletons and the top ten take roughly 7%. This chain connects TRBV12-3 or TRBV12-4 to TRBJ2-5; the match to TRBD2 covers 9 bases. Sequenced input: whole blood. This clonotype was obtained from an adult who was a healthcare worker with PCR-confirmed SARS-CoV-2 infection or an uninfected control (not recorded which). CDR3 sequence: CASSPRRSGGYGTQYF. DNA of the CDR3: TGTGCCAGCAGTCCCCGGCGCAGCGGGGGGTATGGGACCCAGTACTTC.